The TCR beta chain under discussion was sequenced for a study of response to subunit inactivated influenza vaccine (dated by TCRdb to between 2017 and 2018). Notes on the research overall: The study used deep quantitative T cell receptor repertoire profiling to track responses to a trivalent subunit inactivated influenza vaccine. Study-wide findings and limitations: The authors suggested that each seasonal influenza vaccination may recruit only a limited number of new T cells.

CDR1 is given as SEHNR and CDR2 as FQNEAQ, both from the germline V gene (reference sequence). Here V drops 1 base and J drops 0 bases, and the junction holds 1 base not matched to any gene. Measured from the cysteine to the phenylalanine, the CDR3 is 15 residues long. The retained sequence is limited to the CDR3, 45 bases, with the frame set at the first base. Receptor amplification or capture employed RT-PCR. Sequencer: Illumina HiSeq 2500. In TCRdb, the public reads were trimmed at Q25 with fastp and aligned with MiXCR, with productive beta chains retained. Each CDR3 protein appears once, grouped with its most common genes and DNA. The sample contains about 610,000 distinct CDR3 sequences, around 13% of them found a single time. The top ten constitute 8.5% to 14% of the sample. Turning to this clonotype: The antigen it recognizes is unknown. No base quality values were provided; no much bigger clone lies one nucleotide off.

Material: PBMCs from blood, obtained roughly 13 days after vaccination. The clonotype comes from a man aged 45 to 65 who received an inactivated influenza vaccine. Donor details come from another sample of the same person, matched by shared clones. Rearrangement joined TRBV7-9 to TRBJ2-7, with 9 junctional bases fitting TRBD2. The DNA is TGTGCCAGCAGCTTAGGGGGACTAGCCTCCTACGAGCAGTACTTC. This yields the protein CASSLGGLASYEQYF.